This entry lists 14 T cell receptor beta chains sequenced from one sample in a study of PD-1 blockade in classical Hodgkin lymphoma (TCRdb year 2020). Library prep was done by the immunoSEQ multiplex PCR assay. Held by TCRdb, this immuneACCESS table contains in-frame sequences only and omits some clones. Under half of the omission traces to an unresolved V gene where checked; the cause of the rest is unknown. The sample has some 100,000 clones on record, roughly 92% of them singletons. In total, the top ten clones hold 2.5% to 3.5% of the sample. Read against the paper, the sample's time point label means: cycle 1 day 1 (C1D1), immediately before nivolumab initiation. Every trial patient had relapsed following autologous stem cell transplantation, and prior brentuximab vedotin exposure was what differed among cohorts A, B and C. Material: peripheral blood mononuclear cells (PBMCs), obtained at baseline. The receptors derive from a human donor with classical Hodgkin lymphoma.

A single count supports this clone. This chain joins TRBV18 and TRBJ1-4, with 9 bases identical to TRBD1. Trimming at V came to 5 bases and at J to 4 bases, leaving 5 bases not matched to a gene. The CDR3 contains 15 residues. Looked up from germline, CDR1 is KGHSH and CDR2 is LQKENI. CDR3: CASSKTGGLNEKLFF. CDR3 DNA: TGTGCCAGCTCAAAAACAGGGGGCCTTAATGAAAAACTGTTTTTT.

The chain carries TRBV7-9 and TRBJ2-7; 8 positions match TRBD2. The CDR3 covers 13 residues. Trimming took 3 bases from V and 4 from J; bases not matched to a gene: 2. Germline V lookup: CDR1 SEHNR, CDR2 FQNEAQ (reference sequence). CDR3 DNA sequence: TGTGCCAGCAGCTTCTCTAGCGGGTACGAGCAGTACTTC. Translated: CASSFSSGYEQYF.

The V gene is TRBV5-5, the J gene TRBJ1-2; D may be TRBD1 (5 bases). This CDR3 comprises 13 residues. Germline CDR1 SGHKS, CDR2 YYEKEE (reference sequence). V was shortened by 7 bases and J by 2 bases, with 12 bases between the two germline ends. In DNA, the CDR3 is TGTGCCAGCGAGGGACGGAACAACTATGGCTACACCTTC. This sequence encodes CASEGRNNYGYTF.

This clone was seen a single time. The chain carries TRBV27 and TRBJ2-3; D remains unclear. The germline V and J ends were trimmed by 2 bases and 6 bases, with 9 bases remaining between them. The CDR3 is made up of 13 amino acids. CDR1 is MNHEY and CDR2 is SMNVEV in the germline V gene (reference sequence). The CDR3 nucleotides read TGTGCCAGCAGTTTAGCGCGTATTGATACGCAGTATTTT. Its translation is CASSLARIDTQYF.

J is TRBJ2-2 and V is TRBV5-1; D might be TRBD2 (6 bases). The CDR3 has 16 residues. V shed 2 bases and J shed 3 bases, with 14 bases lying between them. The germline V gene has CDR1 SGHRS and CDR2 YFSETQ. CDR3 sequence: CASSLSRGGYTGELFF. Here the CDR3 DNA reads TGCGCCAGCAGCTTATCGCGGGGTGGCTACACCGGGGAGCTGTTTTTT.

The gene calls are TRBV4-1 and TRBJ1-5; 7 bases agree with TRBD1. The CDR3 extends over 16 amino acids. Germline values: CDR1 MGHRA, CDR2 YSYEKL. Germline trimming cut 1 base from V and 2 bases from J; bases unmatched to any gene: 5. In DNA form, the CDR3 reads TGCGCCAGCAGCCAAGGAGACAGGGCGGGCAATCAGCCCCAGCATTTT. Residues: CASSQGDRAGNQPQHF.

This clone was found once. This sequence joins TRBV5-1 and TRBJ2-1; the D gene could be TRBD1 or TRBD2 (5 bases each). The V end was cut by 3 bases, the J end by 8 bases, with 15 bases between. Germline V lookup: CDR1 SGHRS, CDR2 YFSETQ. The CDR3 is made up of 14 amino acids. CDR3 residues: CASSWDGQVDEQFF. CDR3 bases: TGCGCCAGCAGCTGGGACGGGCAGGTGGATGAGCAGTTCTTC.

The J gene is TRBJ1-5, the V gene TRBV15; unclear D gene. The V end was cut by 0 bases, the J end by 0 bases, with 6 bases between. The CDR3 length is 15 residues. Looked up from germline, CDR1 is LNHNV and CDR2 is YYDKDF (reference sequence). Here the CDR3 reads CATSRDRGSNQPQHF. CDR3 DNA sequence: TGTGCCACCAGCAGAGATCGGGGTAGCAATCAGCCCCAGCATTTT.

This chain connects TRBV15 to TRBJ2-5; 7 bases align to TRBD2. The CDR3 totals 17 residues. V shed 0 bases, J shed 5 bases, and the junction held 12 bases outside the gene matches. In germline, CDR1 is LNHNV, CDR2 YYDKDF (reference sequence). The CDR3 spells CATSRDGSARERETQYF. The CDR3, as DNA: TGTGCCACCAGCAGAGATGGCAGTGCGCGGGAGAGGGAGACCCAGTACTTC.

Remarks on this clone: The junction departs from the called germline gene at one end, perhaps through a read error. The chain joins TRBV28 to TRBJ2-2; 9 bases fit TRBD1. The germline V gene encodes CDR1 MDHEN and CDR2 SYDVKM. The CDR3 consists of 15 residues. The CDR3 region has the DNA TGTGCCAGCAGACATTTAGTACAGGGGGCCGGAGAGCTGTTTTTT. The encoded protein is CASRHLVQGAGELFF.

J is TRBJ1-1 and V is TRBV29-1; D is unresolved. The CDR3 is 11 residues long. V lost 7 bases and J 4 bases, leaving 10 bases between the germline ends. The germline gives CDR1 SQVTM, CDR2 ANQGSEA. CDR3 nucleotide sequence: TGCAGCGGGAAACGGGGCACTGAAGCTTTCTTT. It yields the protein CSGKRGTEAFF.

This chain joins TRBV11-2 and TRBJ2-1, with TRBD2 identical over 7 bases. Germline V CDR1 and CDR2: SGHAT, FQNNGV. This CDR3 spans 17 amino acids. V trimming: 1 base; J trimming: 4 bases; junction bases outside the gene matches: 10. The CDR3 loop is CASSLGTGGRAYNEQFF. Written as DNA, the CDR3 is TGTGCCAGCAGCTTAGGGACGGGCGGGAGAGCGTACAATGAGCAGTTCTTC.

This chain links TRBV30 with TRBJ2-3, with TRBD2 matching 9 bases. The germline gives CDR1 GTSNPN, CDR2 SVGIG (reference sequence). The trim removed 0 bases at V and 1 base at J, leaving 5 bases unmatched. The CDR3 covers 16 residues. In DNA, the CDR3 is TGTGCCTGGAGTGTAGCTAGGACTAGCGGCACAGATACGCAGTATTTT. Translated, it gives CAWSVARTSGTDTQYF.

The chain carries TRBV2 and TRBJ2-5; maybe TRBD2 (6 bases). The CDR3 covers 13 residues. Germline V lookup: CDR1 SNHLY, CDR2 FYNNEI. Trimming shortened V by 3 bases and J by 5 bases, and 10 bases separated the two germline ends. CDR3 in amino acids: CASSDGAGETQYF. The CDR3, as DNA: TGTGCCAGCAGTGATGGGGCGGGGGAGACCCAGTACTTC.